The 6 T cell receptor beta chains below all came from one sample that was sequenced in a study of spatial heterogeneity in lung cancer. The antigens for these receptors are not known. General observations from the study: Expanded intratumoral alpha and beta TCR counts tracked tumor mutation counts.

As for time point: sample taken at primary tumor resection. TCRdb reprocessed the 5' RACE reads via MiXCR and lists one record per CDR3 protein. The sample shows 8,000 to 10,000 distinct CDR3 sequences, more than 5% of them seen only once. The sequencing here drew on lung tumor tissue, taken at surgery. The receptors derive from a male donor with early-stage non-small cell lung cancer.

This clonotype was seen ten or more times. This chain links TRBV12-3 or TRBV12-4 with TRBJ1-2; 9 nucleotides agree with TRBD1. CDR3 length equals 15 residues. Trimming cost V 6 bases and J 4 bases; bases outside gene matches: 9. The CDR3 DNA reads as TGTGCCAGCAGCCCTTCCGGGACAGGGACCTATGGCTACACCTTC. Residues: CASSPSGTGTYGYTF.

This clonotype appeared many times. The chain uses TRBV29-1 and TRBJ2-7, with D possibly being TRBD2 (5 bases). The CDR3 spans 13 residues. V was cut by 0 bases and J by 7 bases, with 13 bases left in between. From germline, CDR1 is SQVTM and CDR2 ANQGSEA. Written as DNA, the CDR3 is TGCAGCGTTGAAGACCCCCTAGAGGGAGAGCAGTACTTC. Translated: CSVEDPLEGEQYF.

This clonotype was counted ten times or more. The V call is TRBV7-6, the J call TRBJ1-2; the D gene is possibly TRBD1 (5 bases). CDR1 is SGHVS, CDR2 FNYEAQ, per germline. The CDR3 consists of 15 residues. V was clipped by 0 bases and J by 0 bases, with 8 bases between them. Here the CDR3 DNA reads TGTGCCAGCAGCTTAGCGCCAGGGCCTAACTATGGCTACACCTTC. This encodes CASSLAPGPNYGYTF. Complete variable domain (other parts from reference TRBV7-6 and TRBJ1-2): GAGVSQSPRYKVTKRGQDVALRCDPISGHVSLYWYRQALGQGPEFLTYFNYEAQQDKSGLPNDRFSAERPEGSISTLTIQRTEQRDSAMYRCASSLAPGPNYGYTFGSGTRLTVV.

This clonotype was detected ten times or more. The chain joins TRBV7-2 to TRBJ2-2; D may be TRBD1 (6 bases). The V gene lost 3 bases and the J gene lost 1 base, with 9 bases spanning the gap. CDR3 length: 15 residues. Germline CDR1 is SGHTA and CDR2 is FQGNSA. This chain's CDR3 is CASSLTGRNTGELFF. DNA of the CDR3: TGTGCCAGCAGCTTGACAGGTCGGAACACCGGGGAGCTGTTTTTT.

At least ten counts were recorded for this clonotype. The J gene is TRBJ2-1, the V gene TRBV5-1; possibly TRBD2 for D (5 bases). The V gene lost 0 bases and the J gene lost 2 bases, with 9 bases spanning the gap. In germline, CDR1 is SGHRS, CDR2 YFSETQ. The CDR3 totals 15 residues. The CDR3 nucleotides read TGCGCCAGCAGCTTGGTGACGGGAACCTACAATGAGCAGTTCTTC. Protein: CASSLVTGTYNEQFF.

This clonotype was seen many times. The chain is built from TRBV5-6 and TRBJ2-1, with 8 nucleotides matching TRBD2. Germline values: CDR1 SGHDT, CDR2 YYEEEE. V gave up 7 bases and J gave up 2 bases; unmatched junction bases: 5. This CDR3 comprises 14 residues. In DNA form, the CDR3 reads TGTGCCAGCTCGGCGGGGGGTGCCTACAATGAGCAGTTCTTC. Residues: CASSAGGAYNEQFF.